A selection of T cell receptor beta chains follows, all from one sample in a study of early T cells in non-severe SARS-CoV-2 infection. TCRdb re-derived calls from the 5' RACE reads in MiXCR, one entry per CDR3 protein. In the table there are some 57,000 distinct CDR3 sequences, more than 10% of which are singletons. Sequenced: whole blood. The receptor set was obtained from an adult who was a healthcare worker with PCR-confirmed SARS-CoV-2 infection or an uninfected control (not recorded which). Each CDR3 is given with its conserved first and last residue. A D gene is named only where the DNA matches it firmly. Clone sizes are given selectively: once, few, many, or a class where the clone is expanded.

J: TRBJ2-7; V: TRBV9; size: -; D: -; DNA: TGTGCCAGCAGCGCCTCGGACGGTTTCTCCTACGAGCAGTACTTC; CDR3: CASSASDGFSYEQYF
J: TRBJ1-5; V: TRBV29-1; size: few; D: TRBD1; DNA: TGCAGCGTACGACAGGGGCCCGGCAATCAGCCCCAGCATTTT; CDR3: CSVRQGPGNQPQHF
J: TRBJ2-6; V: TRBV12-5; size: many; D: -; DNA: TGTGCTAGTGGTATCTCCGGCGGCTCTGGGGCCAACGTCCTGACTTTC; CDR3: CASGISGGSGANVLTF
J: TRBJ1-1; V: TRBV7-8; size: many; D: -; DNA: TGTGCCAGCAGCAGGGTGAACACTGAAGCTTTCTTT; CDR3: CASSRVNTEAFF
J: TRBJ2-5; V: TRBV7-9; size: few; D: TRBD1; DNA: TGTGCCAGCAGTCCGGACAGGGCTGAGACCCAGTACTTC; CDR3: CASSPDRAETQYF
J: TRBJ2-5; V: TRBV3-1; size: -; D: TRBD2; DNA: TGTGCCAGCAGCCAAGAGACTAGCGCTAAAGAGACCCAGTACTTC; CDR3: CASSQETSAKETQYF
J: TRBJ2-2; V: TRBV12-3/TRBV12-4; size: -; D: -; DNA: TGTGCCAGCAGTTTGAACACCCCCGGGGAGCTGTTTTTT; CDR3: CASSLNTPGELFF
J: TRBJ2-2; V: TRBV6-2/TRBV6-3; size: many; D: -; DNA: TGTGCCAGCAGTTTGGGGCGAGGGACGGCCAACACCGGGGAGCTGTTTTTT; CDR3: CASSLGRGTANTGELFF
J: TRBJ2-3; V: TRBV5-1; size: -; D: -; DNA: TGCGCCAGCAGCCGGGCGCTGACAGATACGCAGTATTTT; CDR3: CASSRALTDTQYF
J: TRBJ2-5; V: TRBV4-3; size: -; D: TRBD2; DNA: TGCGCCAGCAGCCAGGGACTAGCGGCCCTCGGGACCCAGTACTTC; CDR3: CASSQGLAALGTQYF
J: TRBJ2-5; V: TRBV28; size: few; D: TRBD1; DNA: TGTGCCAGCAGTGACGGGACAGCCGAGACCCAGTACTTC; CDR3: CASSDGTAETQYF
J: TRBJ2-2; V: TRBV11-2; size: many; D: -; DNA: TGTGCCAGCAGTTATAACGCGGGCTGGCTGTTTTTT; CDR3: CASSYNAGWLFF
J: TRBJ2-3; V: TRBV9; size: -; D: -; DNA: TGTGCCAGCAGCGTAGTCGCGGGGGCGGGAGATACGCAGTATTTT; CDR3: CASSVVAGAGDTQYF
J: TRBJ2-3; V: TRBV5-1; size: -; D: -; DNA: TGCGCCAGCAGGCCGCAACGGGGGCCCACAGATACGCAGTATTTT; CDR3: CASRPQRGPTDTQYF
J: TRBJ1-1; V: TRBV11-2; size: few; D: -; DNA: TGTGCCAGCAGCTTAGGCCTCCTGAACACTGAAGCTTTCTTT; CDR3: CASSLGLLNTEAFF
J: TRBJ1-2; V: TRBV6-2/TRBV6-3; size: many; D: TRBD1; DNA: TGTGCCAGCAGAATGACAGGGCTTTTCGGCTACACCTTC; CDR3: CASRMTGLFGYTF
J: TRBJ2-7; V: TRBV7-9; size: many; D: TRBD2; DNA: TGTGCCAGCAGCTTACAAAGGAGCGGGGCCCACTACGAGCAGTACTTC; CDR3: CASSLQRSGAHYEQYF
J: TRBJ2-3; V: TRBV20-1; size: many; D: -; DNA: TGCAGTGTCCCGGAGCGAACAGATACGCAGTATTTT; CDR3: CSVPERTDTQYF
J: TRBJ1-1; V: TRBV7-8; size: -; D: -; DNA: TGTGCCAGCAGCCTCCTTTATACCGCGAACACTGAAGCTTTCTTT; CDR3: CASSLLYTANTEAFF
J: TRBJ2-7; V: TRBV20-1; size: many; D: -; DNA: TGCAGTGCTAGTCACCAAGGACCAGCCTACGAGCAGTACTTC; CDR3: CSASHQGPAYEQYF
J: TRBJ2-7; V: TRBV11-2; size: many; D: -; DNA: TGTGCCAGCAGCCTAGGGGTTGGACAGCCTTCCTACGAGCAGTACTTC; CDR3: CASSLGVGQPSYEQYF
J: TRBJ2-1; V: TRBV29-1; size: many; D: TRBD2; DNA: TGCAGCGTTGAAGATCTTAAGCGGGGCACTCCCTACAATGAGCAGTTCTTC; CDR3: CSVEDLKRGTPYNEQFF
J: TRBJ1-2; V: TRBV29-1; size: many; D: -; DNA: TGCAGCGTTGAATCCGGAATCTATGGCTACACCTTC; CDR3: CSVESGIYGYTF
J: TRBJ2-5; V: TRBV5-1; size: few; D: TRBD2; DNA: TGCGCCAGCAGCTTCCATAGCGGGGGGAAGTACCAAGAGACCCAGTACTTC; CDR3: CASSFHSGGKYQETQYF
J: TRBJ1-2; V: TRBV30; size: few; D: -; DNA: TGTGCCCAAAACAGGGCGAGTAACTATGGCTACACCTTC; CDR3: CAQNRASNYGYTF
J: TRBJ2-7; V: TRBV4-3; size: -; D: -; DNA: TGCGCCAGCAGCCAAGATCACAGTCCGAGCTCCTACGAGCAGTACTTC; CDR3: CASSQDHSPSSYEQYF
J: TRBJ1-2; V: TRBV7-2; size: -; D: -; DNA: TGTGCCAGCAGCTTACGGGCTGACTATGGCTACACCTTC; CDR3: CASSLRADYGYTF
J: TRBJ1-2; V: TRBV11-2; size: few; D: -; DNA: TGTGCCAGCAGCTTCGACCGAAACTATGGCTACACCTTC; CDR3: CASSFDRNYGYTF
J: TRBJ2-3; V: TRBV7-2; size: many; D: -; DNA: TGTGCCAGCAGCAACGCATGGGTCACAGATACGCAGTATTTT; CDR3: CASSNAWVTDTQYF
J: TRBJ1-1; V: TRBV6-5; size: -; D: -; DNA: TGTGCCAGCTGGCCCCTTACAGGACGCACTGAAGCTTTCTTT; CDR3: CASWPLTGRTEAFF
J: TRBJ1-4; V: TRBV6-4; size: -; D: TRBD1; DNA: TGTGCCAGCAGTGCTCAGGGGGGTGAAAAACTGTTTTTT; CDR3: CASSAQGGEKLFF
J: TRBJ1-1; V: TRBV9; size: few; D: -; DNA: TGTGCCAGCAGCGTAGAAGGGGTAGTAGGACTCAGGAACACTGAAGCTTTCTTT; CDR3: CASSVEGVVGLRNTEAFF
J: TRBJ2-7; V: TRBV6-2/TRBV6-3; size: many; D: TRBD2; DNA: TGTGCCAGCAGTTACCGGACTAGCGGGGGGACCGAGCAGTACTTC; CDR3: CASSYRTSGGTEQYF
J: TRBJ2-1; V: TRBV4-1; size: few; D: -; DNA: TGCGCCAGCAGCCAAAGGGGGAAGGGATCTGGGGACGATGAGCAGTTCTTC; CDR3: CASSQRGKGSGDDEQFF
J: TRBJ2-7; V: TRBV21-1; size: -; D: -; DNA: TGTGCCAGCAGCAAATCCCCTTTGTTGGGGGGAGCCCATATCGACGAGCAGTACTTC; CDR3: CASSKSPLLGGAHIDEQYF
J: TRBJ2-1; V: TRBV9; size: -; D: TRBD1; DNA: TGTGCCAGCAGCGGAGACAGGGGTTCCTACAATGAGCAGTTCTTC; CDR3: CASSGDRGSYNEQFF
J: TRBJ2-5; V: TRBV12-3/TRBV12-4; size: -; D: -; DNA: TGTGCCAGCAGTTCCGGAAGGGGGACCCAGTACTTC; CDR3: CASSSGRGTQYF
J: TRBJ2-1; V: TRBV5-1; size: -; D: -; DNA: TGCGCCAGCAGCGGGACGGCGGGGACCTACAATGAGCAGTTCTTC; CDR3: CASSGTAGTYNEQFF
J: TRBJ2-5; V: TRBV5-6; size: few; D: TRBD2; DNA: TGTGCCAGCAGCTTGGCTAGCGGAGAGACCCAGTACTTC; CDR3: CASSLASGETQYF
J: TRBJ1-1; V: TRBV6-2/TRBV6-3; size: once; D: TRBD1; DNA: TGTGCCAGCAGGGGACAGGGGACTGAAGCTTTCTTT; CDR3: CASRGQGTEAFF
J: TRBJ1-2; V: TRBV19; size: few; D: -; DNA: TGTGCCAGTACCCAAGAAGGGGGCTACACCTTC; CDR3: CASTQEGGYTF
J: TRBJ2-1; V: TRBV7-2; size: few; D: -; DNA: TGTGCCAGCAGCTTAGATCGGCTAGCGCCGTACAATGAGCAGTTCTTC; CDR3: CASSLDRLAPYNEQFF
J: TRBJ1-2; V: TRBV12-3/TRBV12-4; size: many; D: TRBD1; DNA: TGTGCCAGCAGTTCACCTCCGGGACAGGGCTTAGGTGGCTACACCTTC; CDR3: CASSSPPGQGLGGYTF
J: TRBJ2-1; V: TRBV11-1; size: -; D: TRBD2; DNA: TGTGCCAGCAGACGAGCTAGCGGGGGGTTTCATGAGCAGTTCTTC; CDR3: CASRRASGGFHEQFF
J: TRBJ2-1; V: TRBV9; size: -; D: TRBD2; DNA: TGTGCCAGCAGCGTAGTTCCCCTTATAGCGGGGGGGCGGAATGAGCAGTTCTTC; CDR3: CASSVVPLIAGGRNEQFF
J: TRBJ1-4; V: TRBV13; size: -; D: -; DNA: TGTGCCAGCAGCTTTCCCGGACAGAAGAATGAAAAACTGTTTTTT; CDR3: CASSFPGQKNEKLFF
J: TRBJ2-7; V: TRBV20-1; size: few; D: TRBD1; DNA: TGCAGTGCAACGGACAGGCGCTACGAGCAGTACTTC; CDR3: CSATDRRYEQYF
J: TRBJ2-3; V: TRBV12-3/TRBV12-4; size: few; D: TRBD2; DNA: TGTGCCAGCAGCCCACTAGCGGGGATGAGCACAGATACGCAGTATTTT; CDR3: CASSPLAGMSTDTQYF
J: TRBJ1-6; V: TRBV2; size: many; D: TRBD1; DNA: TGTGCCAGCACGGGACAGGGGTCTAATTCACCCCTCCACTTT; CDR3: CASTGQGSNSPLHF
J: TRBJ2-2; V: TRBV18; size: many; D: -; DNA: TGTGCCAGCTCGCCCTTACCGGGGGTCAACACCGGGGAGCTGTTTTTT; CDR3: CASSPLPGVNTGELFF
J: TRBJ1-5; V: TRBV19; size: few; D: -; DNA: TGTGCCAGTAGTGCACGGGTGCGCAATCAGCCCCAGCATTTT; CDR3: CASSARVRNQPQHF
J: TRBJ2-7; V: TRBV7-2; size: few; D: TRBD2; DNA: TGTGCCAGCAGCCCAATAGCGGGGGGCGTTCACGAGCAGTACTTC; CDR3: CASSPIAGGVHEQYF
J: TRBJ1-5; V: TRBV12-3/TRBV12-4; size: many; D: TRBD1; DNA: TGTGCCAGCAGTTTAGGGGCACAGGGGGGAAATCAGCCCCAGCATTTT; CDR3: CASSLGAQGGNQPQHF
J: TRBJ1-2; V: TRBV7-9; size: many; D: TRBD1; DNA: TGTGCCAGCAGCCCAGGGTCAGGACAGGTGAACTATGGCTACACCTTC; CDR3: CASSPGSGQVNYGYTF
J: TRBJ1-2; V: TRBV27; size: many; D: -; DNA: TGTGCCAGCAGAGGAGGGGCCGGGGGTTATGGCTACACCTTC; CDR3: CASRGGAGGYGYTF
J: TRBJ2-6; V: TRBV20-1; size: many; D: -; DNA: TGCAGTGCTAGAGATGGCAAACAGGGTGGTGGGGCCAACGTCCTGACTTTC; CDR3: CSARDGKQGGGANVLTF
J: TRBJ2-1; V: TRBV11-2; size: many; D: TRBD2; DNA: TGTGCCACCAAGGCTAGCGGGGGGAATGAGCAGTTCTTC; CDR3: CATKASGGNEQFF